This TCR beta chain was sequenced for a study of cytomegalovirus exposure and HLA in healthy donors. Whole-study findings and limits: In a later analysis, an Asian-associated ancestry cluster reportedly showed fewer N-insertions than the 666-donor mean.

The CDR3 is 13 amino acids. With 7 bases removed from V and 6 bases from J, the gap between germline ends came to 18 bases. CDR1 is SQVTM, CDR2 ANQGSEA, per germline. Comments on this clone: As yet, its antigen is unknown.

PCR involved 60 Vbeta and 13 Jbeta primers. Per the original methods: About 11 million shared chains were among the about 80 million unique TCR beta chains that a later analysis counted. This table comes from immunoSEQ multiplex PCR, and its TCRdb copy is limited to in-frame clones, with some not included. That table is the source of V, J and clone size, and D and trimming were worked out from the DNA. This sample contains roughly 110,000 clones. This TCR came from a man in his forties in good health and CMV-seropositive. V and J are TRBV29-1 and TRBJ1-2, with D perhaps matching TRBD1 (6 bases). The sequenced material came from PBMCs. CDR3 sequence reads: CSARLQGGDGYTF. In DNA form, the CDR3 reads TGCAGCGCCCGATTACAGGGCGGCGATGGCTACACCTTC.